This entry concerns a single TCR beta chain. No antigen is known for it. This sample also contains other DNA sequences that code for the same CDR3. This sample was taken from a study of shared clonotypes between healthy human individuals. Study results and caveats: Naive CD4 clonotypes were shared across a few donors at roughly 5.5%. Blood alone was sampled, and tissue repertoires likely differ.

Nashville, Tennessee was home to all donors, who were Caucasian adults. In the CD4+ fraction, cells were divided into CD45RA+ naive and CD45RA-negative memory subsets. TCRdb's table, derived via immunoSEQ multiplex PCR, lists solely in-frame clones and lacks some. The sample consists of 1.5 million to 1.9 million clones, 98% of them appearing once. This clonotype was obtained from a man between 25 and 39 years old in good health. The sample comprised naive CD4+ T cells sorted from blood. Subset given: CD45RA+ positively selected.

DNA of the CDR3: TGTGCCAGTTCCGGGACAGGGGGCTACGAGCAGTACTTC. Translating gives CASSGTGGYEQYF. The chain has TRBV28 and TRBJ2-7; 11 bases fit TRBD1. CDR1 and CDR2 from the germline V gene are MDHEN and SYDVKM. The CDR3 extends over 13 amino acids. Trimming cost V 9 bases and J 3 bases; bases outside gene matches: 4. Full variable domain (rest looked up from reference TRBV28 and TRBJ2-7): DVKVTQSSRYLVKRTGEKVFLECVQDMDHENMFWYRQDPGLGLRLIYFSYDVKMKEKGDIPEGYSVSREKKERFSLILESASTNQTSMYLCASSGTGGYEQYFGPGTRLTVT.